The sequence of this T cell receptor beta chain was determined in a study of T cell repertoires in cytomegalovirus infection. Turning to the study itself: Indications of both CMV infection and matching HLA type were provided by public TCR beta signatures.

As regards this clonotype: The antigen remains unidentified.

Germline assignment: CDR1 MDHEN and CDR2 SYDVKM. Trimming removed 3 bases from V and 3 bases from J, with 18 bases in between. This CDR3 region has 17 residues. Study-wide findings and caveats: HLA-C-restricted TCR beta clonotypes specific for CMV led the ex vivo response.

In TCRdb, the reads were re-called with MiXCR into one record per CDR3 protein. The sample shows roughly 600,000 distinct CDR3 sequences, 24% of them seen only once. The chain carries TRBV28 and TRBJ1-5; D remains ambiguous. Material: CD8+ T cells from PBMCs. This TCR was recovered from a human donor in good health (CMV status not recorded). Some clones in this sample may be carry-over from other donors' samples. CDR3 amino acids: CASSFLRGRTPNQPQHF. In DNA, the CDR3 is TGTGCCAGCAGTTTCCTGAGAGGCAGAACCCCCAATCAGCCCCAGCATTTT.